The sequence of this TCR beta chain was determined in a study of cytomegalovirus exposure and HLA in healthy donors. General study findings and limits: In vitro work confirmed that a few CMV-associated chains recognize CMV antigens. TCR clusters originating in the first cohort tended to co-occur in the roughly 120 validation repertoires, according to a later analysis. Among TCR sequences, most were rare, though some public TCRs appeared in many donors. There were over 150 TCR beta chains listed as cytomegalovirus-associated.

Method: immunoSEQ multiplex PCR; TCRdb's copy keeps in-frame clones and lacks some. The sample consists of about 250,000 clones, 87% of them appearing once. V was clipped by 5 bases and J by 4 bases, with 18 bases between them. Germline assignment: CDR1 SGHAT and CDR2 FQDESV (reference sequence). The CDR3 sequence is 15 residues long. Remarks on this clone: What it binds is not known.

This chain joins TRBV11-1 and TRBJ2-7, with D perhaps TRBD2 (6 bases). Sequenced: PBMCs. This receptor was obtained from a man aged 18 to 35 in good health and CMV-seropositive. The CDR3 DNA sequence: TGTGCCAGCAGCCCTTCCCCGGAGCGGGTATACGAGCAGTACTTC. As protein: CASSPSPERVYEQYF.